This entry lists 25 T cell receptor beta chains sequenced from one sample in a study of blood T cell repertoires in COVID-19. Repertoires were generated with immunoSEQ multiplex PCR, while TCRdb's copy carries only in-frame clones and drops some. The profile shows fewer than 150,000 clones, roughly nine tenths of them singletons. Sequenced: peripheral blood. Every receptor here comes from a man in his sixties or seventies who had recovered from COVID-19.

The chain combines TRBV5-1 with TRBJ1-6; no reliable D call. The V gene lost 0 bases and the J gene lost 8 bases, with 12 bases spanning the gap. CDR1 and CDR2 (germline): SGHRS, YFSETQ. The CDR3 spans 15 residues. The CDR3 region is CASSLAFPTDSPLHF. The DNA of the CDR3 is TGCGCCAGCAGCTTGGCCTTCCCAACGGATTCACCCCTCCACTTT.

DNA of the CDR3: TGTGCCAGCAGTTACTCACAGGGGGTTAACTATGGCTACACCTTC. Amino acids: CASSYSQGVNYGYTF. V usage is TRBV6-6 and J usage is TRBJ1-2, with 8 bases aligning to TRBD1. V dropped 0 bases and J dropped 1; count of bases not matched to a gene: 1. This CDR3 comprises 15 residues. In germline, CDR1 is MNHNY, CDR2 SVGAGI (reference sequence).

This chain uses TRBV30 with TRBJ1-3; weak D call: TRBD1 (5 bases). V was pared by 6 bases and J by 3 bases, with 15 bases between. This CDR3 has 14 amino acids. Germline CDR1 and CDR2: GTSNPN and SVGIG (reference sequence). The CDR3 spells CACQTVLVGNTIYF. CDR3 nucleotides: TGTGCCTGCCAGACAGTCCTCGTTGGAAACACCATATATTTT.

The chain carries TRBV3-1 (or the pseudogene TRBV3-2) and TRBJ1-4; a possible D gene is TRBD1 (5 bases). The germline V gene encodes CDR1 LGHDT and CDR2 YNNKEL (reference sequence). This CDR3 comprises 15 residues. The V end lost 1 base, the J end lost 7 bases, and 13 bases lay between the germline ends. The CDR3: CASSQAQAWGEKLFF. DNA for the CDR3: TGTGCCAGCAGCCAAGCACAGGCCTGGGGTGAAAAACTGTTTTTT.

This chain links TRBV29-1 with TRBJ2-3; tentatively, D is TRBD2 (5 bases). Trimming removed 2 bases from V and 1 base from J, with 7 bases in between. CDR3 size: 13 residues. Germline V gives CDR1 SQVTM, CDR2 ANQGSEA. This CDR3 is CSVEISGTDTQYF. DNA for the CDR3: TGCAGCGTTGAAATTAGCGGCACAGATACGCAGTATTTT.

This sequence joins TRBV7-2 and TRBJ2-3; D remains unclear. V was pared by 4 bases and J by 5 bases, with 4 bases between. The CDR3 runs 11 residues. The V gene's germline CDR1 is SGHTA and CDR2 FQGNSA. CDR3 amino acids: CASSSVDTQYF. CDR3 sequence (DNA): TGTGCCAGCAGCTCGGTAGATACGCAGTATTTT.

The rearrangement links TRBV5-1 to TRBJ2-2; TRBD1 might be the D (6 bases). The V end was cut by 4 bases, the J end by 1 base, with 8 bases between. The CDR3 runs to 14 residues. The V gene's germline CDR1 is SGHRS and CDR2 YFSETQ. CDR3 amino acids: CASSPTGNTGELFF. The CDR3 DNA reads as TGCGCCAGCAGCCCGACAGGGAACACCGGGGAGCTGTTTTTT. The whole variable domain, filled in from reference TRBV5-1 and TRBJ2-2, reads KAGVTQTPRYLIKTRGQQVTLSCSPISGHRSVSWYQQTPGQGLQFLFEYFSETQRNKGNFPGRFSGRQFSNSRSEMNVSTLELGDSALYLCASSPTGNTGELFFGEGSRLTVL.

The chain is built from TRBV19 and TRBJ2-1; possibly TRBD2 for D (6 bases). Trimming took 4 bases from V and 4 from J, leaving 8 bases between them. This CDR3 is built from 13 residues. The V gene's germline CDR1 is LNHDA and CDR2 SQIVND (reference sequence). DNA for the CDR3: TGTGCCAGTAGTACCCGGGGGTACAATGAGCAGTTCTTC. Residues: CASSTRGYNEQFF.

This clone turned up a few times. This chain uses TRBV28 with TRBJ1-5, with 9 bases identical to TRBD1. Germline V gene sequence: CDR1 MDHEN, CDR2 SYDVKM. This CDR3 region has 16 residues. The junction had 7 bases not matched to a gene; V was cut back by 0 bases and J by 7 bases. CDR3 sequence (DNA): TGTGCCAGCAGTTTATGGGGACAGGGAGCCATACAGCCCCAGCATTTT. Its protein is CASSLWGQGAIQPQHF. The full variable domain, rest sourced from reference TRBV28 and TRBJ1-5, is DVKVTQSSRYLVKRTGEKVFLECVQDMDHENMFWYRQDPGLGLRLIYFSYDVKMKEKGDIPEGYSVSREKKERFSLILESASTNQTSMYLCASSLWGQGAIQPQHFGDGTRLSIL.

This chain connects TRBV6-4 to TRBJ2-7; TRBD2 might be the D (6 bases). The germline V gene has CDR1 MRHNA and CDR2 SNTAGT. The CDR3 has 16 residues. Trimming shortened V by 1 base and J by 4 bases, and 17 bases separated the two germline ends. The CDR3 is CASSDCGRRGRYEQYF. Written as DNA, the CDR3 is TGTGCCAGCAGTGACTGCGGGCGGAGGGGCCGTTACGAGCAGTACTTC.

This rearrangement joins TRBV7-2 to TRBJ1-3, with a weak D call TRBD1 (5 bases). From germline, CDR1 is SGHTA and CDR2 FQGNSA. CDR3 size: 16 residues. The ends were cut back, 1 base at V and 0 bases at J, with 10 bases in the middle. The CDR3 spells CASSLVRTSSGNTIYF. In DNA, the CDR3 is TGTGCCAGCAGCTTAGTGCGGACAAGCTCTGGAAACACCATATATTTT.

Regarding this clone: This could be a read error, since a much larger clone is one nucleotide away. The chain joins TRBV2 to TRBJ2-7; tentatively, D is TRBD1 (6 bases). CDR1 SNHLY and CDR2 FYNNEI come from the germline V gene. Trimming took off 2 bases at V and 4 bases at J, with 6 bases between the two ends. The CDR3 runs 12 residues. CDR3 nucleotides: TGTGCCAGCAGTGAAAGGGGGTACGAGCAGTACTTC. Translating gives CASSERGYEQYF.

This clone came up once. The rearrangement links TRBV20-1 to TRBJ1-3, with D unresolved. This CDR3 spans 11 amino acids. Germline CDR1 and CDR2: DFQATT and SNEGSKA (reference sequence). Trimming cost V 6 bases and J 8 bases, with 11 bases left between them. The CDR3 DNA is TGCAGTGCCCTTTACGGGGACACCATATATTTT. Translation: CSALYGDTIYF.

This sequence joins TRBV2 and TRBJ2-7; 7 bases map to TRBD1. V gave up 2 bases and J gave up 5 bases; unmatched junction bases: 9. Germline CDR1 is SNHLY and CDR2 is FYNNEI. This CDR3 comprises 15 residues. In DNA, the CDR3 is TGTGCCAGCAGTGAACCGACAGGGAGCGACAACGAGCAGTACTTC. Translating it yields CASSEPTGSDNEQYF.

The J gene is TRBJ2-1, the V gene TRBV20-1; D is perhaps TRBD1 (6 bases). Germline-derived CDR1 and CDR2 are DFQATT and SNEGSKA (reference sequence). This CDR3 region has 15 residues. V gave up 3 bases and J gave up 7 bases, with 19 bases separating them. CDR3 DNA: TGCAGTGCTAGTATGAACGGGCTAGGGGGAAATGAGCAGTTCTTC. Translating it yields CSASMNGLGGNEQFF.

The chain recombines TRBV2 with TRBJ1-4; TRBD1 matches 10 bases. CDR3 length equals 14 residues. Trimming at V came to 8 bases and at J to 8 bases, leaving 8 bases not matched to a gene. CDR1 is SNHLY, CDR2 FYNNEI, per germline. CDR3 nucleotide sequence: TGTGCCAGCTACCCCGGGACAGGGGTGGAAAAACTGTTTTTT. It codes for CASYPGTGVEKLFF. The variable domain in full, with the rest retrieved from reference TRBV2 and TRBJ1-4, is EPEVTQTPSHQVTQMGQEVILRCVPISNHLYFYWYRQILGQKVEFLVSFYNNEISEKSEIFDDQFSVERPDGSNFTLKIRSTKLEDSAMYFCASYPGTGVEKLFFGSGTQLSVL.

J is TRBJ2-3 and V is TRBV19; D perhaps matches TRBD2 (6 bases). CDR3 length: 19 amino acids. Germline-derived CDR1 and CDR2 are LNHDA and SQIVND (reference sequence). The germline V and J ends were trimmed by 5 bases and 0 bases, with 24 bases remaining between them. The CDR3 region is CASSPVHRGSGVSTDTQYF. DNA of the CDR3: TGTGCCAGTAGTCCCGTCCACAGAGGTAGCGGCGTAAGCACAGATACGCAGTATTTT.

The CDR3 sequence is CASRSGQGNYGYTF. The CDR3 nucleotides read TGTGCCAGCAGGTCGGGACAGGGAAACTATGGCTACACCTTC. The V and J genes are TRBV6-5 and TRBJ1-2; 9 bases fit TRBD1. V shed 6 bases, J shed 2 bases, and the junction held 4 bases outside the gene matches. The CDR3 extends over 14 amino acids. Germline CDR1 reads MNHEY; CDR2 reads SVGAGI.

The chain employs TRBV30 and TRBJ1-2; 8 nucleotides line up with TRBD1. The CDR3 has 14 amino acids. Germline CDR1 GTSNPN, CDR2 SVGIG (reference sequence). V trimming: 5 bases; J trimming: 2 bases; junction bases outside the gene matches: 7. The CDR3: CAWGTGYTNYGYTF. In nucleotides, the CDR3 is TGTGCCTGGGGGACAGGCTACACCAACTATGGCTACACCTTC. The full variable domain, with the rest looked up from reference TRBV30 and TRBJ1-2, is SQTIHQWPATLVQPVGSPLSLECTVEGTSNPNLYWYRQAAGRGLQLLFYSVGIGQISSEVPQNLSASRPQDRQFILSSKKLLLSDSGFYLCAWGTGYTNYGYTFGSGTRLTVV.

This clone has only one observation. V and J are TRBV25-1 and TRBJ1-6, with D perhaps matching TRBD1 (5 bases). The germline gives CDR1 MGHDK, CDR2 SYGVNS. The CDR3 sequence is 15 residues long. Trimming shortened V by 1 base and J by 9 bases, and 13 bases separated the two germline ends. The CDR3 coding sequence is TGTGCCAGCAGTGAATTTGGGGCTTCGGGTTCACCCCTCCACTTT. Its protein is CASSEFGASGSPLHF.

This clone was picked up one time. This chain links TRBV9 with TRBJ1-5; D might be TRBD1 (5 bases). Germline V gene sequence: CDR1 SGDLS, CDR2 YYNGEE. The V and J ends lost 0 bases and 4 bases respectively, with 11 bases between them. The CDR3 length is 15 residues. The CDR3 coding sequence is TGTGCCAGCAGCGTAGCTCCAGGGTCGAATCAGCCCCAGCATTTT. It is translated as CASSVAPGSNQPQHF.

DNA of the CDR3: TGCGCCAGCAGCTGGGGGACAGAAAGGGACTATGGCTACACCTTC. As protein: CASSWGTERDYGYTF. The J gene is TRBJ1-2, the V gene TRBV5-1; TRBD1 aligns across 7 bases. The CDR3 length is 15 residues. The germline V gene encodes CDR1 SGHRS and CDR2 YFSETQ. The ends lost 3 bases at V and 3 bases at J; junction bases unmatched: 8.

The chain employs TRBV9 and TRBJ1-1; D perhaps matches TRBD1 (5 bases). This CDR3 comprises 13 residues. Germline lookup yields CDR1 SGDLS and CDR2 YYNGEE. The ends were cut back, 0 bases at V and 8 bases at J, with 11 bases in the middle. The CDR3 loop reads CASSVGTGAEAFF. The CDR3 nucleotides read TGTGCCAGCAGCGTAGGTACAGGTGCCGAAGCTTTCTTT.

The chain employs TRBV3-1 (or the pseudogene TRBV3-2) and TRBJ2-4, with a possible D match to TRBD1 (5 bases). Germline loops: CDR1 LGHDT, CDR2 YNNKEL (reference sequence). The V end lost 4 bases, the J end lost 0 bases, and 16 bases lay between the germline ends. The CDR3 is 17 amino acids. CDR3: CASSPIGNRIAKNIQYF. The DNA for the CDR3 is TGTGCCAGCAGCCCTATCGGCAACAGGATAGCCAAAAACATTCAGTACTTC.

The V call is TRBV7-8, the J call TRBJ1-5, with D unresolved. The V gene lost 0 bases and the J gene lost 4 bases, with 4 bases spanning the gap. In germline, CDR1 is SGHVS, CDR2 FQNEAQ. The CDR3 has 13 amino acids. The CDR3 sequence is CASSLAANQPQHF. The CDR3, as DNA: TGTGCCAGCAGCTTAGCAGCTAATCAGCCCCAGCATTTT.